These 18 T cell receptor beta chains were sequenced from one sample in a study of cytomegalovirus exposure and HLA in healthy donors. Primers for the PCR totalled 60 Vbeta and 13 Jbeta. Assay used: immunoSEQ multiplex PCR; TCRdb lists only in-frame clones, some missing. Of around 150,000 clones in the sample, approximately 80% were seen once. Sequences were obtained from PBMCs. Receptor source: a man aged 50 to 59 in good health and CMV-seropositive.

About this clone itself: At one boundary the junction diverges from the germline segment, which might be a read error. The chain carries TRBV6-5 and TRBJ1-2; 8 bases agree with TRBD1. The CDR3 runs 14 residues. Per the germline V gene, CDR1 is MNHEY and CDR2 is SVGAGI. The chain's CDR3 is CVSSRQDRVDGYTF. The CDR3, as DNA: TGTGTCAGCAGCCGACAGGACAGGGTGGATGGCTACACCTTC.

V and J are TRBV23-1 and TRBJ2-5; 9 bases match TRBD1. TRBV23-1 is an ORF, with its function uncertain. V shed 3 bases, J shed 3 bases, and the junction held 14 bases outside the gene matches. The CDR3 runs 18 residues. The CDR3 region has the DNA TGCGCCAGCAGTCAGTTAGAGTGCCGGGACAGGGATAAAGAGACCCAGTACTTC. This sequence encodes CASSQLECRDRDKETQYF.

The CDR3 spells CASSAPPGNSNQPQHF. CDR3 nucleotide sequence: TGTGCCAGTAGTGCCCCTCCGGGGAATAGCAATCAGCCCCAGCATTTT. The rearrangement links TRBV19 to TRBJ1-5, with no clear D. With 5 bases removed from V and 0 bases from J, the gap between germline ends came to 14 bases. The germline V gene has CDR1 LNHDA and CDR2 SQIVND (reference sequence). The CDR3 has 16 residues. Full variable domain (outside the CDR3, taken from reference TRBV19 and TRBJ1-5): DGGITQSPKYLFRKEGQNVTLSCEQNLNHDAMYWYRQDPGQGLRLIYYSQIVNDFQKGDIAEGYSVSREKKESFPLTVTSAQKNPTAFYLCASSAPPGNSNQPQHFGDGTRLSIL.

V and J are TRBV19 and TRBJ2-2, with a tentative D call TRBD2 (5 bases). This CDR3 comprises 13 residues. V was shortened by 3 bases and J by 7 bases, with 9 bases between the two germline ends. Germline values: CDR1 LNHDA, CDR2 SQIVND (reference sequence). The CDR3 is CASSMERDGELFF. As DNA, the CDR3 is TGTGCCAGTAGTATGGAGAGGGACGGGGAGCTGTTTTTT.

The chain recombines TRBV5-1 with TRBJ2-1; 14 nucleotides line up with TRBD2. V gave up 0 bases and J gave up 8 bases; unmatched junction bases: 10. This CDR3 has 18 amino acids. Germline V gene data show CDR1 as SGHRS and CDR2 as YFSETQ. The CDR3, as DNA: TGCGCCAGCAGCTTGGGTTGGACTAGCGGGAGGTCTAGGGATGAGCAGTTCTTC. It specifies CASSLGWTSGRSRDEQFF.

In this sample, this clone turned up once. The chain joins TRBV7-9 to TRBJ2-2; D perhaps matches TRBD2 (5 bases). Germline V lookup: CDR1 SEHNR, CDR2 FQNEAQ (reference sequence). Trimming removed 9 bases from V and 7 bases from J, with 18 bases in between. This CDR3 spans 14 amino acids. Written as DNA, the CDR3 is TGTGCCAGTAACCTCGAGGGTCGAGGCGGGGAGCTGTTTTTT. The encoded protein is CASNLEGRGGELFF.

The rearrangement uses TRBV28 and TRBJ1-4; D is possibly TRBD1 (5 bases). This CDR3 region has 14 residues. V lost 6 bases to trimming and J lost 6 bases, with 14 bases between them. Germline CDR1 and CDR2: MDHEN and SYDVKM. The CDR3 DNA is TGTGCCAGCAGCCTCCCGGGGGGATATGAAAAACTGTTTTTT. It specifies CASSLPGGYEKLFF.

The V and J genes are TRBV19 and TRBJ2-1; 10 bases align to TRBD1. CDR1 is LNHDA, CDR2 SQIVND, per germline (reference sequence). This CDR3 comprises 15 residues. V lost 4 bases, J lost 8 bases, and 8 bases stayed unmatched. This CDR3 is CASSTGGQGRYEQFF. DNA of the CDR3: TGTGCCAGTAGTACGGGGGGACAGGGGCGGTATGAGCAGTTCTTC. The entire variable domain, with the rest obtained from reference TRBV19 and TRBJ2-1, is as follows: DGGITQSPKYLFRKEGQNVTLSCEQNLNHDAMYWYRQDPGQGLRLIYYSQIVNDFQKGDIAEGYSVSREKKESFPLTVTSAQKNPTAFYLCASSTGGQGRYEQFFGPGTRLTVL.

The rearrangement uses TRBV18 and TRBJ2-7; D ambiguous. Deletions cut 7 bases from V and 5 bases from J, with 15 bases between. Germline loops: CDR1 KGHSH, CDR2 LQKENI. The CDR3 extends over 13 amino acids. CDR3 in amino acids: CASLPTGFHEQYF. DNA of the CDR3: TGTGCCAGCTTACCGACCGGGTTCCACGAGCAGTACTTC. The whole variable domain, filled in from reference TRBV18 and TRBJ2-7, reads NAGVMQNPRHLVRRRGQEARLRCSPMKGHSHVYWYRQLPEEGLKFMVYLQKENIIDESGMPKERFSAEFPKEGPSILRIQQVVRGDSAAYFCASLPTGFHEQYFGPGTRLTVT.

The CDR3 reads CASTVAGEMAFF. The CDR3 DNA follows: TGTGCCAGCACCGTCGCAGGGGAGATGGCTTTCTTT. J is TRBJ1-1 and V is TRBV28, with D perhaps TRBD1 (6 bases). V was trimmed by 7 bases and J by 11 bases, leaving 17 bases between them. The CDR3 consists of 12 residues. Looked up from germline, CDR1 is MDHEN and CDR2 is SYDVKM.

This chain uses TRBV28 with TRBJ1-5; 9 nucleotides match TRBD1. The CDR3 is 15 amino acids. Germline CDR1 MDHEN, CDR2 SYDVKM. The V gene end was trimmed by 6 bases and the J gene end by 4 bases; junction bases not matched to a gene: 7. CDR3 DNA: TGTGCCAGCAGGCCCGGGACAGGGATAAATCAGCCCCAGCATTTT. Translating gives CASRPGTGINQPQHF.

This chain uses TRBV5-3 with TRBJ2-1, with D maybe TRBD2 (6 bases). TRBV5-3 belongs to the ORF category, with a function that is uncertain. Trimming removed 0 bases from V and 6 bases from J, with 25 bases in between. The CDR3 covers 19 residues. Written as DNA, the CDR3 is TGTGCCAGAAGCTTGGATAAATCCCGGGACTCAAGAGCATCCAATGAGCAGTTCTTC. Its translation is CARSLDKSRDSRASNEQFF.

CDR3 region: CASSEVGANYGYTF. CDR3 nucleotide sequence: TGTGCCAGCAGTGAGGTCGGGGCTAACTATGGCTACACCTTC. This chain connects TRBV2 to TRBJ1-2; no clear D gene. The V end was cut by 3 bases, the J end by 0 bases, with 8 bases between. Germline V gene sequence: CDR1 SNHLY, CDR2 FYNNEI. The CDR3 loop spans 14 amino acids.

The rearrangement links TRBV30 to TRBJ2-5, with TRBD2 matching 9 bases. Germline V CDR1 and CDR2: GTSNPN, SVGIG (reference sequence). This CDR3 comprises 12 residues. Trimming cost V 2 bases and J 5 bases; bases outside gene matches: 0. The CDR3 is CAWSTSGETQYF. The DNA for the CDR3 is TGTGCCTGGAGTACTAGCGGGGAGACCCAGTACTTC.

The V call is TRBV7-6, the J call TRBJ2-7; 12 positions match TRBD2. The germline CDR1 and CDR2 sequences are SGHVS and FNYEAQ. The CDR3 contains 16 residues. The V and J ends lost 0 bases and 6 bases, in that order; junction bases with no gene match: 6. The CDR3 DNA reads as TGTGCCAGCAGCTTAGCCCTAGCGGGAGGGAGAGGCGAGCAGTACTTC. Its translation is CASSLALAGGRGEQYF.

The chain uses TRBV7-9 and TRBJ2-6; 7 bases match TRBD1. V lost 4 bases to trimming and J lost 2 bases; unmatched junction nucleotides: 2. The CDR3 loop spans 15 amino acids. Looked up from germline, CDR1 is SEHNR and CDR2 is FQNEAQ (reference sequence). As DNA, the CDR3 is TGTGCCAGCAGCTCAGGGGGTGCTGGGGCCAACGTCCTGACTTTC. Encoded protein: CASSSGGAGANVLTF.

The CDR3 is CATTPGQVYQPQHF. The CDR3 nucleotides read TGTGCCACCACACCGGGACAAGTTTATCAGCCCCAGCATTTT. J is TRBJ1-5 and V is TRBV19, with a possible D match to TRBD1 (6 bases). CDR1 and CDR2 from the germline V gene are LNHDA and SQIVND (reference sequence). This CDR3 comprises 14 residues. V was cut by 10 bases and J by 5 bases, with 18 bases left in between.

This sequence joins TRBV7-2 and TRBJ1-2; TRBD1 is a possible D gene (6 bases). Trimming removed 0 bases from V and 4 bases from J, with 9 bases in between. This CDR3 is 14 amino acids long. Looked up from germline, CDR1 is SGHTA and CDR2 is FQGNSA. CDR3 nucleotides: TGTGCCAGCAGCTTAGCCAGGGGAAGCTATGGCTACACCTTC. Residues: CASSLARGSYGYTF.